Listed here are 7 T cell receptor beta chains from one sample, sequenced in a study of T cell changes during pregnancy in multiple sclerosis. Sequencing used immunoSEQ multiplex PCR; TCRdb keeps in-frame clones, though not all of them. The repertoire holds about 22,000 clones, more than 85% seen once, with about 0.67% in the top ten. The source was CD4+ T cells from peripheral blood mononuclear cells, collected in the third trimester of pregnancy. Every receptor here comes from a female donor with multiple sclerosis, enrolled in a pregnancy study.

This chain connects TRBV4-3 to TRBJ2-7, with D maybe TRBD2 (6 bases). CDR1 and CDR2 from the germline V gene are LGHNA and YSLEER. Between the trimmed V and J ends, which lost 4 bases and 1 base, there was a span of 20 bases. The CDR3 contains 17 residues. CDR3 coding DNA: TGCGCCAGCAGCCCACGAATCGGTCCCGGGACTTCCTACGAGCAGTACTTC. This gives the protein CASSPRIGPGTSYEQYF.

This clone was observed once. V and J are TRBV2 and TRBJ1-6; D call uncertain. Germline V gene lookup returns CDR1 SNHLY and CDR2 FYNNEI. The CDR3 spans 13 residues. Trimming cost V 6 bases and J 6 bases, with 9 bases left between them. CDR3 nucleotide sequence: TGTGCCAGCAGGGAGGGAGGTAATTCACCCCTCCACTTT. It translates to CASREGGNSPLHF. The variable domain in full, completed from reference TRBV2 and TRBJ1-6, reads EPEVTQTPSHQVTQMGQEVILRCVPISNHLYFYWYRQILGQKVEFLVSFYNNEISEKSEIFDDQFSVERPDGSNFTLKIRSTKLEDSAMYFCASREGGNSPLHFGNGTRLTVT.

A single count supports this clone. The CDR3 loop is CASSVTGHGETQYF. In nucleotides, the CDR3 is TGTGCCAGCAGCGTGACGGGACACGGAGAGACCCAGTACTTC. The chain combines TRBV9 with TRBJ2-5; possible D gene TRBD1, 6 bases. Germline V gives CDR1 SGDLS, CDR2 YYNGEE. This CDR3 comprises 14 residues. The V end was cut by 2 bases, the J end by 4 bases, with 12 bases between.

This clone was seen only once. The chain recombines TRBV7-2 with TRBJ1-5, with TRBD1 identical over 7 bases. The V gene's germline CDR1 is SGHTA and CDR2 FQGNSA. The CDR3 length is 15 residues. J gave up 7 bases and V 5 bases, and 11 bases lay outside the gene matches. For the CDR3, the DNA is TGTGCCAGCAGCCCCCCCGACAGGGCTAGGCAGCCCCAGCATTTT. Translating it yields CASSPPDRARQPQHF.

The genes are TRBV7-9 and TRBJ1-2; D may be TRBD1 (5 bases). The CDR3 sequence is 15 residues long. Trimming stripped 5 bases from V and 2 bases from J, with 15 bases between. The V gene's germline CDR1 is SEHNR and CDR2 FQNEAQ (reference sequence). The CDR3 reads CASSPRGPGNYGYTF. Here the CDR3 DNA reads TGTGCCAGCAGCCCACGTGGCCCAGGGAACTATGGCTACACCTTC.

The chain recombines TRBV18 with TRBJ1-5; D may be TRBD1 (5 bases). The CDR3 totals 15 residues. Germline assignment: CDR1 KGHSH and CDR2 LQKENI. The germline V and J ends were trimmed by 3 bases and 5 bases, with 14 bases remaining between them. CDR3 coding DNA: TGTGCCAGCTCACCTTCCTACGACAGAGATCAGCCCCAGCATTTT. This encodes CASSPSYDRDQPQHF.

The chain joins TRBV7-9 to TRBJ1-4; TRBD1 matches at 9 bases. Per the germline V gene, CDR1 is SEHNR and CDR2 is FQNEAQ (reference sequence). With 5 bases clipped from V and 7 bases from J, the junction kept 5 bases outside the gene matches. The CDR3 sequence is 14 residues long. The CDR3 DNA reads as TGTGCCAGCAGCCCGGGACAGGGACGTGAAAAACTGTTTTTT. Amino acids: CASSPGQGREKLFF.